These T cell receptor beta chains were read from a single sample in a study of radiation and T cells in renal cell carcinoma. Produced via immunoSEQ multiplex PCR; TCRdb's table is partial and in-frame only. The sample lists some 150,000 clones, around 78% occurring once. Sample: blood, taken from a patient whose treatment included radiotherapy and nephrectomy. Receptors originate from a woman in her forties or fifties with renal cell carcinoma. Both conserved end residues are part of each CDR3. Fields, in order: V gene, D gene, J gene, clone size, CDR3 DNA, CDR3 protein. D genes are given only for firm matches. Size is omitted from some rows. Given values are once, few, many or a class for expanded clones.

v_gene: TRBV9
d_gene: -
j_gene: TRBJ2-3
abundance: -
CDR3nt: TGTGCCAGCAGCGTAGCTACAAGTGGGGGAGATACGCAGTATTTT
CDR3aa: CASSVATSGGDTQYF

v_gene: TRBV6-1
d_gene: -
j_gene: TRBJ2-7
abundance: -
CDR3nt: TGTGCCAGCAGTGAATATTCAGGGGACGAGCAGTACTTC
CDR3aa: CASSEYSGDEQYF

v_gene: TRBV5-1
d_gene: TRBD2
j_gene: TRBJ2-3
abundance: -
CDR3nt: TGCGCCAGCAGCTCTGTAGCGGGGGGTGCAGATACGCAGTATTTT
CDR3aa: CASSSVAGGADTQYF

v_gene: TRBV7-2
d_gene: -
j_gene: TRBJ2-7
abundance: -
CDR3nt: TGTGCCAGCAGCTTAACAGATACCTACGAGCAGTACTTC
CDR3aa: CASSLTDTYEQYF

v_gene: TRBV6-1
d_gene: TRBD1
j_gene: TRBJ1-2
abundance: -
CDR3nt: TGTGCCAGCAGTGAGACGGGGACAGGGTATGGCGGCTACACCTTC
CDR3aa: CASSETGTGYGGYTF

v_gene: TRBV18
d_gene: -
j_gene: TRBJ2-4
abundance: -
CDR3nt: TGTGCCAGCTCACCAGGGTACGGAGGAGGGAACATTCAGTACTTC
CDR3aa: CASSPGYGGGNIQYF

v_gene: TRBV4-1
d_gene: TRBD2
j_gene: TRBJ2-1
abundance: once
CDR3nt: TGCGCCAGCAGCCAAGACAAGGGCCTTTGGGAGCGGGGGGGCCGGAATGAGCAGTTCTTC
CDR3aa: CASSQDKGLWERGGRNEQFF

v_gene: TRBV4-1
d_gene: TRBD1
j_gene: TRBJ2-7
abundance: -
CDR3nt: TGCGCCAGCAGCCAAGGCTCCAGGGGGCCTCAGTACGAGCAGTACTTC
CDR3aa: CASSQGSRGPQYEQYF

v_gene: TRBV6-5
d_gene: -
j_gene: TRBJ1-2
abundance: -
CDR3nt: TGTGCCAGCAGTTACCGACCCAGGGGAACTGGGGGCTACACCTTC
CDR3aa: CASSYRPRGTGGYTF

v_gene: TRBV10-1
d_gene: -
j_gene: TRBJ1-2
abundance: -
CDR3nt: TGCGCCAGCAGTGAGTCCCTATTTACAGGGTCCTATGGCTACACCTTC
CDR3aa: CASSESLFTGSYGYTF

v_gene: TRBV7-2
d_gene: TRBD2
j_gene: TRBJ2-2
abundance: -
CDR3nt: TGTGCCAGCAGCTCCACTAGCGGGAGCGGGACCGGGGAGCTGTTTTTT
CDR3aa: CASSSTSGSGTGELFF

v_gene: TRBV23-1
d_gene: -
j_gene: TRBJ2-7
abundance: -
CDR3nt: TGCGCCAGCAGTCCCGTCGGGGGAATGGGCTACGAGCAGTACTTC
CDR3aa: CASSPVGGMGYEQYF

v_gene: TRBV5-4
d_gene: TRBD1
j_gene: TRBJ2-1
abundance: -
CDR3nt: TGTGCCAGCAGGGGAGCCGGGACAGGCTCGAGTGAGCAGTTCTTC
CDR3aa: CASRGAGTGSSEQFF

v_gene: TRBV30
d_gene: -
j_gene: TRBJ2-2
abundance: -
CDR3nt: TGTGCCTGGAGTGTCGCAGGGTCACTTACCGGGGAGCTGTTTTTT
CDR3aa: CAWSVAGSLTGELFF

v_gene: TRBV7-9
d_gene: -
j_gene: TRBJ1-5
abundance: -
CDR3nt: TGTGCCAGCAGCCACAGTGGGGGGGCGGGCCAGCCCCAGCATTTT
CDR3aa: CASSHSGGAGQPQHF

v_gene: TRBV10-3
d_gene: -
j_gene: TRBJ2-1
abundance: -
CDR3nt: TGTGCCATCAGTTCAGCTAGCATCAATGAGCAGTTCTTC
CDR3aa: CAISSASINEQFF

v_gene: TRBV7-8
d_gene: -
j_gene: TRBJ2-6
abundance: -
CDR3nt: TGTGCCAGCAGCTTAGAAATAGGGTCTGGGGCCAACGTCCTGACTTTC
CDR3aa: CASSLEIGSGANVLTF

v_gene: TRBV5-1
d_gene: -
j_gene: TRBJ2-7
abundance: -
CDR3nt: TGCGCCAGCAGCTTAGCGGCATCCTACGAGCAGTACTTC
CDR3aa: CASSLAASYEQYF

v_gene: TRBV21-1
d_gene: -
j_gene: TRBJ2-7
abundance: -
CDR3nt: TGTGCCAGCAGCAAAGGCGCTAGCCACGAGCAGTACTTC
CDR3aa: CASSKGASHEQYF

v_gene: TRBV6-4
d_gene: TRBD2
j_gene: TRBJ2-1
abundance: -
CDR3nt: TGTGCCAGCAGTTCAGCGGGGGGTTATTACAATGAGCAGTTCTTC
CDR3aa: CASSSAGGYYNEQFF

v_gene: TRBV18
d_gene: -
j_gene: TRBJ1-1
abundance: -
CDR3nt: TGTGCCAGCAACACGGGAGACACTGAAGCTTTCTTT
CDR3aa: CASNTGDTEAFF

v_gene: TRBV2
d_gene: -
j_gene: TRBJ1-2
abundance: -
CDR3nt: TGTGCCAGCAGTGAAGTACAGGTCGGGCAGGGCTACACCTTC
CDR3aa: CASSEVQVGQGYTF

v_gene: TRBV4-3
d_gene: TRBD1
j_gene: TRBJ1-4
abundance: -
CDR3nt: TGCGCCAGCAGCCCAAAGGGACAGGGTAGCGAAAAACTGTTTTTT
CDR3aa: CASSPKGQGSEKLFF

v_gene: TRBV5-1
d_gene: -
j_gene: TRBJ1-2
abundance: few
CDR3nt: TGCGCCAGCAGCTTGTCCGGGACGGACTATGGCTACACCTTC
CDR3aa: CASSLSGTDYGYTF

v_gene: TRBV5-4
d_gene: -
j_gene: TRBJ1-5
abundance: -
CDR3nt: TGTGCCAGCAGCTTGGGCCCTGCGGAAGGGGAGCCCCAGCATTTT
CDR3aa: CASSLGPAEGEPQHF

v_gene: TRBV9
d_gene: TRBD2
j_gene: TRBJ2-3
abundance: -
CDR3nt: TGTGCCAGCAGCGCTAGAGGGCGGGGGTTCCCAGATACGCAGTATTTT
CDR3aa: CASSARGRGFPDTQYF

v_gene: TRBV18
d_gene: TRBD1
j_gene: TRBJ2-2
abundance: -
CDR3nt: TGTGCCAGCTCCCAAGGACAGGGGCGAACCGGGGAGCTGTTTTTT
CDR3aa: CASSQGQGRTGELFF

v_gene: TRBV2
d_gene: TRBD2
j_gene: TRBJ2-7
abundance: -
CDR3nt: TGTGCCAGCAGTGGGACTAGCGGTTCCTACGAGCAGTACTTC
CDR3aa: CASSGTSGSYEQYF

v_gene: TRBV30
d_gene: TRBD1
j_gene: TRBJ1-6
abundance: -
CDR3nt: TGTGCCCGGACCGGACAGGGGCTAATGTCACCCCTCCACTTT
CDR3aa: CARTGQGLMSPLHF

v_gene: TRBV30
d_gene: -
j_gene: TRBJ1-6
abundance: few
CDR3nt: TGTGCCTGGAGGGCAGCGGGGGAGTATTCACCCCTCCACTTT
CDR3aa: CAWRAAGEYSPLHF

v_gene: TRBV5-6
d_gene: -
j_gene: TRBJ1-1
abundance: once
CDR3nt: TGTGCCAGCAGCATCCGGGACACTGAAGCTTTCTTT
CDR3aa: CASSIRDTEAFF

v_gene: TRBV4-3
d_gene: -
j_gene: TRBJ2-7
abundance: few
CDR3nt: TGCGCCAGCAGCCAAGGGTCGGGAACCTACGAGCAGTACTTC
CDR3aa: CASSQGSGTYEQYF

v_gene: TRBV5-6
d_gene: TRBD2
j_gene: TRBJ2-7
abundance: -
CDR3nt: TGTGCCAGCAGTCGGGTCCGGGGGGACGAGCAGTACTTC
CDR3aa: CASSRVRGDEQYF

v_gene: TRBV14
d_gene: TRBD2
j_gene: TRBJ2-7
abundance: -
CDR3nt: TGTGCCAGCAGCCAAGAGAGGCTAGCGGGGGGTTACGAGCAGTACTTC
CDR3aa: CASSQERLAGGYEQYF

v_gene: TRBV4-3
d_gene: -
j_gene: TRBJ2-2
abundance: -
CDR3nt: TGCGCCAGCAGCCAGGGAGCAGGGCGGTCCACCGGGGAGCTGTTTTTT
CDR3aa: CASSQGAGRSTGELFF

v_gene: TRBV4-3
d_gene: -
j_gene: TRBJ1-1
abundance: once
CDR3nt: TGCGCCAGCAGCCGGTTAGGAGGGACTGAAGCTTTCTTT
CDR3aa: CASSRLGGTEAFF

v_gene: TRBV25-1
d_gene: TRBD1
j_gene: TRBJ2-3
abundance: -
CDR3nt: TGTGCCAGCAGTGCGATGACCGGGACAGGGGCAACAGATACGCAGTATTTT
CDR3aa: CASSAMTGTGATDTQYF

v_gene: TRBV5-6
d_gene: -
j_gene: TRBJ2-1
abundance: -
CDR3nt: TGTGCCAGCAGCTTGCTCGGGGGTAGCGGAGGCAATGAGCAGTTCTTC
CDR3aa: CASSLLGGSGGNEQFF

v_gene: TRBV25-1
d_gene: -
j_gene: TRBJ1-5
abundance: -
CDR3nt: TGTGCCAGCAGTGAGACAGGCAATCAGCCCCAGCATTTT
CDR3aa: CASSETGNQPQHF

v_gene: TRBV11-3
d_gene: -
j_gene: TRBJ2-5
abundance: few
CDR3nt: TGTGCCAGCAGCCCGGACAGAAGCGAACAAGAGACCCAGTACTTC
CDR3aa: CASSPDRSEQETQYF

v_gene: TRBV4-3
d_gene: -
j_gene: TRBJ1-5
abundance: -
CDR3nt: TGCGCCAGCAGCCAAGATCTCGCGGATGGGAGGCAGCCCCAGCATTTT
CDR3aa: CASSQDLADGRQPQHF

v_gene: TRBV28
d_gene: -
j_gene: TRBJ1-2
abundance: -
CDR3nt: TGTGCCAGCAGTTTAAGTCAGCGATACTATGGCTACACCTTC
CDR3aa: CASSLSQRYYGYTF

v_gene: TRBV5-1
d_gene: -
j_gene: TRBJ1-1
abundance: -
CDR3nt: TGCGCCAGCAGCTTGGTCGGGGGGCAAACTGAAGCTTTCTTT
CDR3aa: CASSLVGGQTEAFF

v_gene: TRBV4-3
d_gene: -
j_gene: TRBJ2-5
abundance: -
CDR3nt: TGCGCCAGCAGCCAAATGACAGGGAGGGCAGGAGAGACCCAGTACTTC
CDR3aa: CASSQMTGRAGETQYF

v_gene: TRBV15
d_gene: -
j_gene: TRBJ2-3
abundance: -
CDR3nt: TGTGCCACCAGCAGAGATCGGGGTACAGATACGCAGTATTTT
CDR3aa: CATSRDRGTDTQYF

v_gene: TRBV7-2
d_gene: -
j_gene: TRBJ2-7
abundance: -
CDR3nt: TGTGCCAGCAGTAGATCCCTAGCAGGTTTCTCTCGGGAGCAGTACTTC
CDR3aa: CASSRSLAGFSREQYF

v_gene: TRBV4-3
d_gene: TRBD2
j_gene: TRBJ2-5
abundance: -
CDR3nt: TGCGCCAGCAGCCAAGGGGATCTAGCGGGGGAGACCCAGTACTTC
CDR3aa: CASSQGDLAGETQYF

v_gene: TRBV7-9
d_gene: -
j_gene: TRBJ1-5
abundance: many
CDR3nt: TGTGCCAGCAGCCTCCGGGGGGACAACAATCAGCCCCAGCATTTT
CDR3aa: CASSLRGDNNQPQHF

v_gene: TRBV5-4
d_gene: TRBD2
j_gene: TRBJ2-5
abundance: -
CDR3nt: TGTGCCAGCAGCTTGGGGCGGGGGGAGACCCAGTACTTC
CDR3aa: CASSLGRGETQYF

v_gene: TRBV4-2
d_gene: -
j_gene: TRBJ2-2
abundance: -
CDR3nt: TGTGCCAGCAGCCCCGGACAGAAAGCGAACACCGGGGAGCTGTTTTTT
CDR3aa: CASSPGQKANTGELFF

v_gene: TRBV19
d_gene: -
j_gene: TRBJ1-2
abundance: once
CDR3nt: TGTGCCAGTAGGCCTCTGGGAACTAACTATGGCTACACCTTC
CDR3aa: CASRPLGTNYGYTF

v_gene: TRBV23-1
d_gene: -
j_gene: TRBJ2-3
abundance: -
CDR3nt: TGCGCCAGCAGTCTAATAGAGGGATCTACAGATACGCAGTATTTT
CDR3aa: CASSLIEGSTDTQYF

v_gene: TRBV5-4
d_gene: -
j_gene: TRBJ2-2
abundance: -
CDR3nt: TGTGCCAGCAGCTTTCAGGGGATAGTGACCGGGGAGCTGTTTTTT
CDR3aa: CASSFQGIVTGELFF

v_gene: TRBV7-2
d_gene: TRBD2
j_gene: TRBJ2-3
abundance: -
CDR3nt: TGTGCCAGCAGCAGTAGCGGGGGGATGGATACGCAGTATTTT
CDR3aa: CASSSSGGMDTQYF